One and the same sample provided the 27 T cell receptor beta chains below, sequenced in a study of T cell changes during pregnancy in multiple sclerosis. The data were produced by immunoSEQ multiplex PCR, yet TCRdb's version contains in-frame clones alone and is incomplete. Of around 100,000 clones listed, about 90% are singletons. This specimen consisted of peripheral blood, obtained after pregnancy. Receptors originate from a female donor with multiple sclerosis, enrolled in a pregnancy study.

The chain joins TRBV27 to TRBJ2-3; D gene uncertain. CDR3 length equals 12 residues. Germline V gene data show CDR1 as MNHEY and CDR2 as SMNVEV (reference sequence). Between the trimmed V and J ends, which lost 4 bases and 1 base, there was a span of 3 bases. In DNA, the CDR3 is TGTGCCAGCAGTTCTCGCACAGATACGCAGTATTTT. Translation: CASSSRTDTQYF.

The chain uses TRBV5-5 and TRBJ2-6; unclear D gene. The CDR3 consists of 15 residues. The germline CDR1 and CDR2 sequences are SGHKS and YYEKEE (reference sequence). Deletions cut 5 bases from V and 4 bases from J, with 13 bases between. CDR3 in amino acids: CASSFRLEGANVLTF. The CDR3 DNA is TGTGCCAGCAGTTTTCGGCTGGAGGGGGCCAACGTCCTGACTTTC.

The chain combines TRBV5-1 with TRBJ2-3; the D is unclear. The germline V and J ends were trimmed by 0 bases and 2 bases, with 7 bases remaining between them. From germline, CDR1 is SGHRS and CDR2 YFSETQ. This CDR3 region has 14 residues. The CDR3 DNA is TGCGCCAGCAGCTTGGCGGTCAACACAGATACGCAGTATTTT. Translating gives CASSLAVNTDTQYF.

The rearrangement uses TRBV19 and TRBJ2-1, with TRBD2 matching 8 bases. V lost 9 bases and J lost 7; bases outside the gene matches: 8. The CDR3 totals 13 residues. CDR1 is LNHDA and CDR2 is SQIVND in the germline V gene (reference sequence). This chain's CDR3 is CASTPGGRNEQFF. The CDR3 DNA sequence: TGTGCCAGCACTCCCGGCGGGAGGAATGAGCAGTTCTTC. The full variable domain, with the rest looked up from reference TRBV19 and TRBJ2-1, is DGGITQSPKYLFRKEGQNVTLSCEQNLNHDAMYWYRQDPGQGLRLIYYSQIVNDFQKGDIAEGYSVSREKKESFPLTVTSAQKNPTAFYLCASTPGGRNEQFFGPGTRLTVL.

The chain has TRBV27 and TRBJ2-2, with D possibly matching TRBD1 (6 bases). Trimming took off 5 bases at V and 0 bases at J, with 13 bases between the two ends. Germline V gene data show CDR1 as MNHEY and CDR2 as SMNVEV (reference sequence). The CDR3 spans 16 residues. CDR3 sequence reads: CASSSTGIPNTGELFF. In DNA form, the CDR3 reads TGTGCCAGCAGTAGCACAGGGATACCGAACACCGGGGAGCTGTTTTTT.

The chain carries TRBV5-1 and TRBJ2-7; 7 bases agree with TRBD1. CDR1 is SGHRS and CDR2 is YFSETQ in the germline V gene. J gave up 2 bases and V 4 bases, and 12 bases lay outside the gene matches. The CDR3 has 16 amino acids. The CDR3 DNA sequence: TGCGCCAGCAGCCCCGAACGACAGGGATCAACCTACGAGCAGTACTTC. Translation: CASSPERQGSTYEQYF.

This chain uses TRBV2 with TRBJ1-1; TRBD1 matches 7 bases. Germline V gene lookup returns CDR1 SNHLY and CDR2 FYNNEI. V was clipped by 4 bases and J by 4 bases; unmatched bases: 3. There are 13 residues in the CDR3. This CDR3 reads CASSGQGSTEAFF. The CDR3 coding sequence is TGTGCCAGCAGTGGACAGGGTTCCACTGAAGCTTTCTTT.

The rearrangement links TRBV4-1 to TRBJ2-2, with TRBD2 matching 7 bases. The V gene's germline CDR1 is MGHRA and CDR2 YSYEKL. This CDR3 contains 17 residues. J was trimmed by 10 bases and V by 5 bases; bases with no gene match: 19. The CDR3 region has the DNA TGCGCCAGCAGCATACCCCTAGGCAAGCGGGGTCAGGAGGAGCTGTTTTTT. This sequence encodes CASSIPLGKRGQEELFF.

V gene TRBV4-3 combines with J gene TRBJ2-2, with a weak D call TRBD2 (6 bases). Germline CDR1 reads LGHNA; CDR2 reads YSLEER. V lost 1 base and J 13 bases, leaving 13 bases between the germline ends. There are 13 residues in the CDR3. CDR3 coding DNA: TGCGCCAGCAGCCAAGTCCGGGGGACGGCGCTGTTTTTT. Amino acid sequence: CASSQVRGTALFF.

The count of this clone is one. V gene TRBV9 combines with J gene TRBJ2-7, with unresolved D. Germline V gives CDR1 SGDLS, CDR2 YYNGEE. Trimming removed 0 bases from V and 2 bases from J, with 9 bases in between. The length of the CDR3 is 14 residues. The DNA for the CDR3 is TGTGCCAGCAGCGTAGCTGGCACAACCTACGAGCAGTACTTC. It codes for CASSVAGTTYEQYF.

The rearrangement links TRBV6-5 to TRBJ2-7; 11 nucleotides align to TRBD1. Germline values: CDR1 MNHEY, CDR2 SVGAGI. V shed 0 bases and J 12 bases; nucleotides not matched to a gene: 7. The CDR3 is 14 residues long. The CDR3 loop reads CASSYSGQGASTYF. The CDR3, as DNA: TGTGCCAGCAGTTACTCCGGACAGGGGGCTTCTACGTACTTC.

This clone was observed once. This chain joins TRBV28 and TRBJ2-3; 12 nucleotides match TRBD2. The length of the CDR3 is 16 residues. After removal of 4 bases from V and 4 bases from J, the junction contained 6 bases not matched to a gene. CDR1 and CDR2 from the germline V gene are MDHEN and SYDVKM. CDR3 in amino acids: CASSWGPSGRADTQYF. DNA for the CDR3: TGTGCCAGCAGTTGGGGGCCTAGCGGGAGGGCAGATACGCAGTATTTT.

The V and J genes are TRBV7-8 and TRBJ1-6; no firm D call. The germline V and J ends were trimmed by 0 bases and 7 bases, with 19 bases remaining between them. CDR1 is SGHVS and CDR2 is FQNEAQ in the germline V gene. There are 18 residues in the CDR3. The CDR3 reads CASSLAPPGAGRNSPLHF. The CDR3 nucleotides read TGTGCCAGCAGCTTAGCGCCCCCAGGAGCGGGGAGGAATTCACCCCTCCACTTT.

This rearrangement joins TRBV10-3 to TRBJ2-5, with D tentatively TRBD1 (6 bases). CDR1 and CDR2 (germline): ENHRY, SYGVKD. Trimming cost V 3 bases and J 1 base, with 12 bases left between them. This CDR3 region has 15 residues. This CDR3 is CAISDTRGGQETQYF. CDR3 DNA: TGTGCCATCAGTGACACGAGAGGGGGCCAAGAGACCCAGTACTTC.

J is TRBJ2-7 and V is TRBV10-1; D is unresolved. The CDR3 has 13 amino acids. Trimming took off 2 bases at V and 1 base at J, with 6 bases between the two ends. The germline V gene encodes CDR1 WNHNN and CDR2 SYGVQD (reference sequence). The CDR3 is CASSERRSYEQYF. CDR3 nucleotide sequence: TGCGCCAGCAGTGAGCGGAGATCCTACGAGCAGTACTTC.

The rearrangement uses TRBV7-2 and TRBJ1-4, with D uncertain. The CDR3 extends over 14 amino acids. In germline, CDR1 is SGHTA, CDR2 FQGNSA. With 1 base removed from V and 4 bases from J, the gap between germline ends came to 7 bases. In DNA form, the CDR3 reads TGTGCCAGCAGCTTAGGTCTCCTTAATGAAAAACTGTTTTTT. This encodes CASSLGLLNEKLFF.

V gene TRBV5-5 combines with J gene TRBJ2-1, with 10 bases matching TRBD2. The CDR3 runs to 14 residues. The junction had 3 bases not matched to a gene; V was cut back by 3 bases and J by 6 bases. CDR1 is SGHKS and CDR2 is YYEKEE in the germline V gene (reference sequence). In DNA, the CDR3 is TGTGCCAGCAGCTGGACTAGCGGAGGCAATGAGCAGTTCTTC. Residues: CASSWTSGGNEQFF.

The J gene is TRBJ1-2, the V gene TRBV27; D unresolved. Trimming cost V 2 bases and J 6 bases, with 10 bases left between them. The CDR3 spans 13 residues. Germline CDR1 and CDR2: MNHEY and SMNVEV (reference sequence). CDR3 region: CASSLRRGNGYTF. The CDR3 DNA is TGTGCCAGCAGTTTACGGCGAGGGAATGGCTACACCTTC.

CDR3 sequence: CSVEGAGGPGYEQYF. The CDR3 DNA reads TGCAGCGTTGAGGGGGCGGGAGGGCCCGGCTACGAGCAGTACTTC. The V gene is TRBV29-1, the J gene TRBJ2-7; TRBD2 matches 9 bases. The CDR3 covers 15 residues. Trimming cost V 3 bases and J 3 bases; bases outside gene matches: 9. Germline CDR1 SQVTM, CDR2 ANQGSEA.

The chain employs TRBV27 and TRBJ1-6; 8 nucleotides match TRBD1. The ends lost 5 bases at V and 10 bases at J; junction bases unmatched: 16. In germline, CDR1 is MNHEY, CDR2 SMNVEV (reference sequence). The CDR3 totals 17 residues. The CDR3 nucleotides are TGTGCCAGCAGTAACCAGCGAATAGGACAGGGCTCGTCACCCCTCCACTTT. This encodes CASSNQRIGQGSSPLHF.

This chain links TRBV4-1 with TRBJ2-1; D not resolved. V lost 3 bases and J 3 bases, leaving 12 bases between the germline ends. Germline CDR1 and CDR2: MGHRA and YSYEKL. The CDR3 totals 15 residues. The CDR3 is CASSHSPVSYNEQFF. The DNA of the CDR3 is TGCGCCAGCAGCCATTCCCCCGTGAGCTACAATGAGCAGTTCTTC.

This clone was detected a few times. The J gene is TRBJ2-7, the V gene TRBV6-6; 7 nucleotides agree with TRBD1. The V gene end was trimmed by 10 bases and the J gene end by 4 bases; junction bases not matched to a gene: 10. This CDR3 has 13 amino acids. Germline-derived CDR1 and CDR2 are MNHNY and SVGAGI (reference sequence). CDR3 loop: CATGTDITYEQYF. As DNA, the CDR3 is TGTGCCACCGGGACAGACATAACGTACGAGCAGTACTTC.

The chain carries TRBV6-6 and TRBJ2-1, with 16 bases lining up with TRBD2. The germline V gene has CDR1 MNHNY and CDR2 SVGAGI (reference sequence). CDR3 length equals 16 residues. After removal of 4 bases from V and 7 bases from J, the junction contained 4 bases not matched to a gene. This chain's CDR3 is CASSWGLAGGWNEQFF. The CDR3 bases are TGTGCCAGCAGTTGGGGACTAGCGGGAGGGTGGAATGAGCAGTTCTTC.

The chain couples TRBV6-5 to TRBJ1-2; 7 bases fit TRBD1. This CDR3 is built from 16 residues. The V segment lost 2 bases and the J segment 8 bases; nucleotides outside the gene matches: 14. The germline V gene encodes CDR1 MNHEY and CDR2 SVGAGI. CDR3 DNA sequence: TGTGCCAGCAGTTACACCCTGAACAGGGGAGCTAGCGGCTACACCTTC. Translated: CASSYTLNRGASGYTF.

This rearrangement joins TRBV7-2 to TRBJ1-1, with D unresolved. V lost 2 bases, J lost 7 bases, and 11 bases lay in between. Germline CDR1 reads SGHTA; CDR2 reads FQGNSA. This CDR3 has 13 amino acids. The CDR3 bases are TGTGCCAGCAGCTTATTGGGCCTCCATGAAGCTTTCTTT. Residues: CASSLLGLHEAFF.

The V gene is TRBV7-3, the J gene TRBJ2-3; D is undetermined. With 2 bases removed from V and 2 bases from J, the gap between germline ends came to 5 bases. This CDR3 has 13 amino acids. Looked up from germline, CDR1 is SGHTA and CDR2 is FQGTGA. CDR3 bases: TGTGCCAGCAGCTTAGAGCCCACAGATACGCAGTATTTT. Translated: CASSLEPTDTQYF.

V is TRBV2 and J is TRBJ1-5, with 7 bases fitting TRBD1. CDR1 and CDR2 from the germline V gene are SNHLY and FYNNEI. The junction had 4 bases not matched to a gene; V was cut back by 1 base and J by 4 bases. The CDR3 has 15 amino acids. The CDR3 sequence: CASSEVTGENQPQHF. The CDR3 nucleotides read TGTGCCAGCAGTGAAGTCACAGGGGAAAATCAGCCCCAGCATTTT. The whole variable domain, filled in from reference TRBV2 and TRBJ1-5, reads EPEVTQTPSHQVTQMGQEVILRCVPISNHLYFYWYRQILGQKVEFLVSFYNNEISEKSEIFDDQFSVERPDGSNFTLKIRSTKLEDSAMYFCASSEVTGENQPQHFGDGTRLSIL.